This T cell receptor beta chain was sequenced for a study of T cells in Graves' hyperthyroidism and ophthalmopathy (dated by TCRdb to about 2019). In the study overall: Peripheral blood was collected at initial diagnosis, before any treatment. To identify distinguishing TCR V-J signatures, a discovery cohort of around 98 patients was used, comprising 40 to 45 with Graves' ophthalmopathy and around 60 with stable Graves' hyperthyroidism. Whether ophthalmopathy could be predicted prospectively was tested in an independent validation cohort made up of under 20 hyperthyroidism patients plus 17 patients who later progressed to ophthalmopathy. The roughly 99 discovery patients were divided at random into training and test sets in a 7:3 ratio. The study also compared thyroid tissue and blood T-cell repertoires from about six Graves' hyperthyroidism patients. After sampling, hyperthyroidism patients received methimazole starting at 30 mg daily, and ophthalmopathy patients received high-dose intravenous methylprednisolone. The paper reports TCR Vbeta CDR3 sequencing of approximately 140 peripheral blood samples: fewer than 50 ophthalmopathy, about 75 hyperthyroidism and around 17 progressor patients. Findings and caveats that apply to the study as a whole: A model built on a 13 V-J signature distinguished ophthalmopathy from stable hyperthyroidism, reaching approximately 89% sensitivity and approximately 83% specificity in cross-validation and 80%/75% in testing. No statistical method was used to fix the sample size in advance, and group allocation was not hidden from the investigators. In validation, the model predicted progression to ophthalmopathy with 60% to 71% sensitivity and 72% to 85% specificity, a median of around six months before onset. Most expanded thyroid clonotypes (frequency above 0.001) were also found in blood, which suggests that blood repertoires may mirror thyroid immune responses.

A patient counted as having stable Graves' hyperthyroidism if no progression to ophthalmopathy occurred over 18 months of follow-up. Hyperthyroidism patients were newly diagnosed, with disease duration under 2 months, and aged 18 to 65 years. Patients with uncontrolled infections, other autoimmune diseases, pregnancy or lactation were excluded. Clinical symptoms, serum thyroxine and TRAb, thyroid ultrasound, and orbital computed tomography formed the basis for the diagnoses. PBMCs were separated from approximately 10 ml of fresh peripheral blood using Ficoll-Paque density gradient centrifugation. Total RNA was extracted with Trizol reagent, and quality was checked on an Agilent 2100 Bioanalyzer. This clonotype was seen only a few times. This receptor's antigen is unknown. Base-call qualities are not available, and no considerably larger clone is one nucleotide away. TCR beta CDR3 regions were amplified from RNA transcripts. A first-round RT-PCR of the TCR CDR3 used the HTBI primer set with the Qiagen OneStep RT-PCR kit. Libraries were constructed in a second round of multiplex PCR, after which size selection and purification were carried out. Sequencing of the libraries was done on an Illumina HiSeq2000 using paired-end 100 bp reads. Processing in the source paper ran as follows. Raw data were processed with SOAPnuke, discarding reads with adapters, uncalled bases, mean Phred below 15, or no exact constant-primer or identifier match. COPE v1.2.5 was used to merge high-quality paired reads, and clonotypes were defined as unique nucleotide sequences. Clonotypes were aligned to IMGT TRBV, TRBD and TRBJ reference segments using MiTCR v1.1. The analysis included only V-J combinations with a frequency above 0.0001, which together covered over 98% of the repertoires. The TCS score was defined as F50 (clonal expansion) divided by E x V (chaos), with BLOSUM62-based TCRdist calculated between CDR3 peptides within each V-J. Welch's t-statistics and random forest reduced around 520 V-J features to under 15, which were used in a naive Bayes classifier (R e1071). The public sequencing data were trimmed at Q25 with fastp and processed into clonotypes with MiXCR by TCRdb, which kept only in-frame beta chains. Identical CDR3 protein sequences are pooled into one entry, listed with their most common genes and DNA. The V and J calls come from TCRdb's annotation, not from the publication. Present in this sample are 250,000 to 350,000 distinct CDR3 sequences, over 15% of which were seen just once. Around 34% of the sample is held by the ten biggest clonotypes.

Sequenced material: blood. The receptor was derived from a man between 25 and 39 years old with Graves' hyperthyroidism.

The CDR3 region has the sequence CASSSTGYSGNTIYF. The nucleotides are TGTGCCAGCAGCTCTACAGGGTACTCTGGAAACACCATATATTTT. The chain links TRBV7-9 with TRBJ1-3, and the D gene may be TRBD1, 6 bases matching. V lost 4 bases and J lost 0 bases; the stretch between them is 10 bases long. The CDR3 measures 15 amino acids from cysteine to phenylalanine. CDR3 DNA only is kept here, 45 bases in frame from base 1. Via the germline V gene (reference sequence), CDR1 is SEHNR and CDR2 FQNEAQ.